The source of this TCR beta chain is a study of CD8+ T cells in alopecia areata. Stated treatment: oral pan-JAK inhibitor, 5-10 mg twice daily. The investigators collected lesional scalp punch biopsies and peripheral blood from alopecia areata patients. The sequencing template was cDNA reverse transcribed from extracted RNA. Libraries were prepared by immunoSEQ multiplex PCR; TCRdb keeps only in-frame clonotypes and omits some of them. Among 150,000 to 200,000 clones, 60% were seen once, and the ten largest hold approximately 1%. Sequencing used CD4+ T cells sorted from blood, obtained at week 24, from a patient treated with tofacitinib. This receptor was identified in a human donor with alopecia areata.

CDR3 in amino acids: CASRSRVHEQYF. The CDR3 DNA is TGTGCCAGCAGATCCAGGGTGCACGAGCAGTACTTC. This chain joins TRBV2 and TRBJ2-7, with TRBD1 as a possible D gene (5 bases). The germline CDR1 and CDR2 sequences are SNHLY and FYNNEI. Between the trimmed V and J ends, which lost 6 bases and 5 bases, there was a span of 11 bases. The CDR3 consists of 12 residues.